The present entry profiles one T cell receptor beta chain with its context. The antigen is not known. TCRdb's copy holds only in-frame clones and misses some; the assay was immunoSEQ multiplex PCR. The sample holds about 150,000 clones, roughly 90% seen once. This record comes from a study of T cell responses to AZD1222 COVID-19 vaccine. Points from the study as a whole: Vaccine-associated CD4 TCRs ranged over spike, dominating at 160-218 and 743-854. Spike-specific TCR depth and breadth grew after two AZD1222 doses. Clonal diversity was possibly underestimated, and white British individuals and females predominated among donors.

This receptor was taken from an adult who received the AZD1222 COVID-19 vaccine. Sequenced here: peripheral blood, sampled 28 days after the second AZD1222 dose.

The CDR3: CASSLGNSAATNEKLFF. For the CDR3, the DNA is TGTGCCAGCAGCTTGGGAAACAGTGCCGCAACTAATGAAAAACTGTTTTTT. The chain carries TRBV11-2 and TRBJ1-4; D remains unclear. The CDR3 contains 17 residues. V dropped 3 bases and J dropped 0 bases, with 14 bases sitting between them. The germline V gene encodes CDR1 SGHAT and CDR2 FQNNGV.